These T cell receptor beta chains were read from a single sample in a study of blood T cells in healthy people across ages. TCRdb redid the calling of the 5' RACE reads with MiXCR, one entry per CDR3 protein. Here the sample spans fewer than 1,000,000 distinct CDR3 sequences, 44% being singletons. The sequencing sample was made of blood. These receptors all stem from a man aged 60 to 75 in good health. CDR3s include the opening cysteine and the closing phenylalanine or tryptophan. The D gene is left open where the match is weak. Clone size appears in some rows only: once, few, many, or a class for an expanded clone.

>TRBJ2-7|TRBV20-1|TRBD1|few
TGCAGTGCTGCTCGGACAGGGGGCTCCTACGAGCAGTACTTC
CSAARTGGSYEQYF
>TRBJ1-2|TRBV5-5|.|.
TGTGCCAGCAGCTCCAAGATGAGTTTTTGGGGGTATGGCTACACCTTC
CASSSKMSFWGYGYTF
>TRBJ2-1|TRBV28|.|.
TGTGCCAGCAGTTCGGTCTCCTCAGAGCAGTTCTTC
CASSSVSSEQFF
>TRBJ2-1|TRBV25-1|TRBD2|.
TGTGCCAGCAGTGCCGTACTAGCGGGGGACCAAAACCGAAACAATGAGCAGTTCTTC
CASSAVLAGDQNRNNEQFF
>TRBJ1-2|TRBV27|TRBD1|.
TGTGCCAGCGGGACAGGGTTAGAGGGCTACACCTTC
CASGTGLEGYTF
>TRBJ2-7|TRBV5-4|TRBD2|.
TGTGCCAGCAGCTTGAACGTACTAGCGGGGGAGCACAATGAGCAGTACTTC
CASSLNVLAGEHNEQYF
>TRBJ1-1|TRBV5-5|.|.
TGTGCCAGCAGCCCCCAGGGGAAGACTGAAGCTTTCTTT
CASSPQGKTEAFF
>TRBJ2-5|TRBV12-3/TRBV12-4|.|.
TGTGCCAGCAGTTTAGAGGGCACGAAGACCCAGTACTTC
CASSLEGTKTQYF
>TRBJ2-7|TRBV7-7|.|.
TGTGCTAGCAGCTTAGGGCGGGGCGAGGAGCAGTACTTC
CASSLGRGEEQYF
>TRBJ2-5|TRBV29-1|.|.
TGCAGCGTTGAAGCCCCTCGCGGGGAAGAGACCCAGTACTTC
CSVEAPRGEETQYF
>TRBJ1-5|TRBV6-1|.|.
TGTGCCAGCAGCTCCTTGTTGGGGGGGCATAGCAATCAGCCCCAGCATTTT
CASSSLLGGHSNQPQHF
>TRBJ1-2|TRBV20-1|.|few
TGCAGTGCTGGATACCAGGGAGCTAACTATGGCTACACCTTC
CSAGYQGANYGYTF
>TRBJ2-1|TRBV29-1|.|.
TGCAGCGTAATAAGGGACACGGAGACCCAGTTCTTC
CSVIRDTETQFF
>TRBJ2-1|TRBV12-3/TRBV12-4|.|few
TGTGCCAGCAGTTATACTACCAATGAGCAGTTCTTC
CASSYTTNEQFF
>TRBJ1-1|TRBV6-2/TRBV6-3|.|.
TGTGCCAGCAGCTTCGTAGGGTTCACTGAAGCTTTCTTT
CASSFVGFTEAFF
>TRBJ2-7|TRBV29-1|.|many
TGCAGCGTCGTTAATTCGGGGCCCTACGAGCAGTACTTC
CSVVNSGPYEQYF
>TRBJ2-1|TRBV7-6|TRBD1|.
TGTGCCACCTCCGGAACAGGGGCCAATGAGCAGTTCTTC
CATSGTGANEQFF
>TRBJ1-1|TRBV5-8|.|once
TGTGCCAGCAGCTTGAGCAGTAAGGTCCTCGACAAGAACACTGAAGCTTTCTTT
CASSLSSKVLDKNTEAFF
>TRBJ2-7|TRBV6-6|.|.
TGTGCCAGCAGTCACGTCAGTCCGACGGCCGCCTACGAGCAGTACTTC
CASSHVSPTAAYEQYF
>TRBJ1-5|TRBV2|.|.
TGTGCCAGCAGCCGTACCAGGGATCAGGGTCAGCCCCAGCATTTT
CASSRTRDQGQPQHF
>TRBJ1-1|TRBV20-1|TRBD1|.
TGCAGTGCTAGAGGGGACAGGGTAGACACTGAAGCTTTCTTT
CSARGDRVDTEAFF
>TRBJ2-7|TRBV19|.|.
TGTGCCAGTAGTATAGCAGGGTACGAGCAGTACTTC
CASSIAGYEQYF
>TRBJ2-3|TRBV20-1|TRBD1|.
TGCAGTGCTAGAGATAGAAGGGGGCCCCTAAGCACAGATACGCAGTATTTT
CSARDRRGPLSTDTQYF
>TRBJ2-1|TRBV24-1|TRBD1|once
TGTGCCACCAGTGATAGGGACAGGGCCCCCAATGAGCAGTTCTTC
CATSDRDRAPNEQFF
>TRBJ1-1|TRBV5-5|.|few
TGTGCCAGCAGCTTGGTGCCAGGGGTACTGAACACTGAAGCTTTCTTT
CASSLVPGVLNTEAFF
>TRBJ2-1|TRBV9|TRBD1|.
TGTGCCAGCAGCGAAAGGGACAGGGAATATAATGAGCAGTTCTTC
CASSERDREYNEQFF
>TRBJ2-5|TRBV15|.|few
TGTGCCACCAGCAGGACTGGAGAAGAGACCCAGTACTTC
CATSRTGEETQYF